The clone carrying this TCR beta chain showed up many times. The data stem from a study of T cells after yellow fever vaccination. This CDR3 comprises 14 residues. The ends lost 6 bases at V and 5 bases at J; junction bases unmatched: 4. Germline CDR1 reads DFQATT; CDR2 reads SNEGSKA (reference sequence). From the 5' RACE reads, TCRdb called clonotypes with MiXCR, one entry per CDR3 protein. Of about 74,000 distinct CDR3 sequences in the sample, about 6.6% were seen once. This sequence originates from a man aged 18-30 years who received the YFV17D yellow fever vaccine. The chain employs TRBV20-1 and TRBJ2-1; 13 bases match TRBD2. Sequenced material: CD8+ T cells sorted from PBMCs, taken more than 4 days after the first yellow fever vaccination. CDR3 loop: CSARGTSGDNEQFF. CDR3 DNA sequence: TGCAGTGCCAGGGGGACTAGCGGGGACAATGAGCAGTTCTTC.